This T cell receptor beta chain was identified in a study of blood T cells in healthy people across ages. Using a J-beta primer mix together with a sample-barcoded 5' primer, a second PCR was run for about 6 to 12 cycles. TCRdb independently ran MiXCR on the 5' RACE reads; one entry per CDR3 protein. The repertoire holds more than 1.4 million distinct CDR3 sequences, approximately 40% seen once, with approximately 7.9% in the top ten. The TCR was taken from a woman between 18 and 29 years old in good health. Sequenced sample: blood.

CDR3 region: CSARGVGEAFF. CDR3 nucleotides: TGCAGTGCTAGGGGGGTCGGTGAAGCTTTCTTT. This chain links TRBV20-1 with TRBJ1-1, with D tentatively TRBD1 (5 bases). This CDR3 contains 11 residues. From germline, CDR1 is DFQATT and CDR2 SNEGSKA (reference sequence). V was shortened by 3 bases and J by 7 bases, with 9 bases between the two germline ends.